This TCR beta chain was retrieved from a study of blood T cell repertoires in COVID-19. TCRdb's copy holds only in-frame clones and misses some; the assay was immunoSEQ multiplex PCR. Among 350,000 or so clones listed, 89% were seen once. Input material: peripheral blood. This receptor was obtained from an older woman with COVID-19, enrolled during active disease.

The CDR3 coding sequence is TGTGCCAGCAGCTCGGGGGAGGCAGATACGCAGTATTTT. Encoded protein: CASSSGEADTQYF. The V gene is TRBV7-8, the J gene TRBJ2-3, with D possibly TRBD2 on 6 matching bases. The CDR3 has 13 amino acids. The germline V gene encodes CDR1 SGHVS and CDR2 FQNEAQ. The V and J ends lost 4 bases and 4 bases respectively, with 9 bases between them.